This entry features one T cell receptor beta chain sequence. The antigen is unknown. With 60 Vbeta and 13 Jbeta primers, the PCR was carried out. Libraries were prepared by immunoSEQ multiplex PCR; TCRdb keeps only in-frame clonotypes and omits some of them. The sample has about 120,000 clones, about a sixth seen once. The CDR3 totals 17 residues. The ends lost 4 bases at V and 6 bases at J; junction bases unmatched: 13. The germline gives CDR1 KGHSH, CDR2 LQKENI. The data belong to a study of cytomegalovirus exposure and HLA in healthy donors. General study findings and limits: A later analysis reportedly found fewer N-insertions in an Asian-associated ancestry cluster than the roughly 730-donor mean.

This receptor was obtained from a female donor in good health and CMV-seropositive. The gene calls are TRBV18 and TRBJ2-1; 9 bases are a match to TRBD2. The sequencing sample was made of PBMCs. The CDR3 sequence is CASSLPPGLARANEQFF. The CDR3 coding sequence is TGTGCCAGCTCACTACCCCCGGGACTAGCAAGGGCCAATGAGCAGTTCTTC.